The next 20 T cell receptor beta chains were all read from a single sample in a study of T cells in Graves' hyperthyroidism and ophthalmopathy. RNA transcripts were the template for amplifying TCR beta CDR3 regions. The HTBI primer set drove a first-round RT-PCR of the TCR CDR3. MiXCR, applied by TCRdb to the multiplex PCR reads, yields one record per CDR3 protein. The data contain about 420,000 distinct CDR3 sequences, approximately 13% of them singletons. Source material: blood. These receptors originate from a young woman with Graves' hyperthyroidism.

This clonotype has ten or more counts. The CDR3 nucleotides read TGTGCCAGCAGCCAAGCAGCGGGCCGGGGGACTGAAGCTTTCTTT. Amino acids: CASSQAAGRGTEAFF. The V call is TRBV3-1, the J call TRBJ1-1, with a weak D call TRBD1 (5 bases). From germline, CDR1 is LGHDT and CDR2 YNNKEL (reference sequence). V was pared by 1 base and J by 5 bases, with 14 bases between. The CDR3 is 15 amino acids.

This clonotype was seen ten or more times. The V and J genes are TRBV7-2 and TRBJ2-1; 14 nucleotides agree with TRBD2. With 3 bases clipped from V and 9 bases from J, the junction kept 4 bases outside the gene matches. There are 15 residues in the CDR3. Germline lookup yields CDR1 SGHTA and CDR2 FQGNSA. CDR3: CASSLTGTSGSEQFF. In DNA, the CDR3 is TGTGCCAGCAGCTTGACCGGGACTAGCGGGAGTGAGCAGTTCTTC.

DNA for the CDR3: TGCAGTGCTTGGACAGGGGGTTCTATGCCGTTAGATGTCGAGACCCAGTACTTC. Its protein product is CSAWTGGSMPLDVETQYF. The V call is TRBV20-1, the J call TRBJ2-5, with TRBD1 matching 10 bases. J lost 5 bases, V lost 5 bases, and 20 bases had no gene match. CDR1 is DFQATT and CDR2 is SNEGSKA in the germline V gene (reference sequence). The CDR3 totals 18 residues.

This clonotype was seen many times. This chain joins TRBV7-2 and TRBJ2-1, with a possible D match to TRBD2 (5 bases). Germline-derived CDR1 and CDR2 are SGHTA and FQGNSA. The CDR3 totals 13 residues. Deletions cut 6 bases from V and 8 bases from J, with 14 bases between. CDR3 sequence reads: CASRRAWMDEQFF. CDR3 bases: TGTGCCAGCAGGCGGGCTTGGATGGATGAGCAGTTCTTC.

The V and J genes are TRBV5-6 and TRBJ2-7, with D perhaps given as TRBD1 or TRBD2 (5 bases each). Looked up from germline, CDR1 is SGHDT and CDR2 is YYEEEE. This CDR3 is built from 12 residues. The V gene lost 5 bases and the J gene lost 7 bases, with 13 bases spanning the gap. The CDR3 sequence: CASRGTFGEQYF. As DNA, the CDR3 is TGTGCCAGCAGAGGGACGTTTGGAGAGCAGTACTTC. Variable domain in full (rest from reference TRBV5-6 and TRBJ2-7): DAGVTQSPTHLIKTRGQQVTLRCSPKSGHDTVSWYQQALGQGPQFIFQYYEEEERQRGNFPDRFSGHQFPNYSSELNVNALLLGDSALYLCASRGTFGEQYFGPGTRLTVT.

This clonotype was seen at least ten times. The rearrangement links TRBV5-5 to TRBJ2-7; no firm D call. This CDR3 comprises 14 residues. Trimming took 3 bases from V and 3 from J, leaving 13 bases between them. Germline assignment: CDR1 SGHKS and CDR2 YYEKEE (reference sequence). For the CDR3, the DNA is TGTGCCAGCAGCTCCCCTCGACAACACTACGAGCAGTACTTC. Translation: CASSSPRQHYEQYF. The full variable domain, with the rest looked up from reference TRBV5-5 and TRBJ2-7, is DAGVTQSPTHLIKTRGQQVTLRCSPISGHKSVSWYQQVLGQGPQFIFQYYEKEERGRGNFPDRFSARQFPNYSSELNVNALLLGDSALYLCASSSPRQHYEQYFGPGTRLTVT.

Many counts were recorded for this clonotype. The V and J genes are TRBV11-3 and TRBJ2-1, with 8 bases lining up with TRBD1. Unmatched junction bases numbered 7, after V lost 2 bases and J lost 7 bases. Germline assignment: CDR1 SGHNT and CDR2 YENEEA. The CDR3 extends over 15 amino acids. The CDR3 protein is CASSLLGQGNNEQFF. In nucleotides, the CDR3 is TGTGCCAGCAGCTTACTTGGACAGGGCAATAATGAGCAGTTCTTC.

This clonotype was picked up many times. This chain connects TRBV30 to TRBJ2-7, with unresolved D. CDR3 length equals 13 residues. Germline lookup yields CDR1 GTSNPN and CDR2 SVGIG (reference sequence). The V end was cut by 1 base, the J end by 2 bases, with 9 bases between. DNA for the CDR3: TGTGCCTGGAGTGGCGAGGATCCCTACGAGCAGTACTTC. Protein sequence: CAWSGEDPYEQYF.

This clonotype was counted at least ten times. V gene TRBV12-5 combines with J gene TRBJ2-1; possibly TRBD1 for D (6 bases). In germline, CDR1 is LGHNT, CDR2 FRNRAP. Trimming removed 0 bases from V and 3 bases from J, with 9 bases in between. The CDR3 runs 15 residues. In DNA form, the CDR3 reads TGTGCTAGTGGTTTGGTACAGGGCCTCTACAATGAGCAGTTCTTC. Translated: CASGLVQGLYNEQFF. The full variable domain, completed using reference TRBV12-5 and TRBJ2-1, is DARVTQTPRHKVTEMGQEVTMRCQPILGHNTVFWYRQTMMQGLELLAYFRNRAPLDDSGMPKDRFSAEMPDATLATLKIQPSEPRDSAVYFCASGLVQGLYNEQFFGPGTRLTVL.

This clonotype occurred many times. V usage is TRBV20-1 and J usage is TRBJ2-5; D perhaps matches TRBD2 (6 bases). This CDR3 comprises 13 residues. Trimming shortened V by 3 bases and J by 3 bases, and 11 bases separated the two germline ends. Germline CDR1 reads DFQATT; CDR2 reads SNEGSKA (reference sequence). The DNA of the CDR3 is TGCAGTGCTAGTCGTCCTAGCGAAGAGACCCAGTACTTC. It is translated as CSASRPSEETQYF.

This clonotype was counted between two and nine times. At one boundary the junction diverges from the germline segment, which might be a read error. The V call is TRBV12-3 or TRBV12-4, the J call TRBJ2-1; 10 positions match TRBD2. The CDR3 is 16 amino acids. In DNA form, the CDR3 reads TGTGCCAGCAGTGTAGCGGGAGGTAGGTCCTACAATGAGCAGTTCTTC. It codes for CASSVAGGRSYNEQFF.

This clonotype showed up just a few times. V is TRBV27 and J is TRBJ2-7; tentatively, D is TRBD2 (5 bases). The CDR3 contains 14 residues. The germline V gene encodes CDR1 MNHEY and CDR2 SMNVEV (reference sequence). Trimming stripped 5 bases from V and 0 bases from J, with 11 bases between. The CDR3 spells CASSTSGGSYEQYF. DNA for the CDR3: TGTGCCAGCAGTACGAGCGGAGGCTCCTACGAGCAGTACTTC.

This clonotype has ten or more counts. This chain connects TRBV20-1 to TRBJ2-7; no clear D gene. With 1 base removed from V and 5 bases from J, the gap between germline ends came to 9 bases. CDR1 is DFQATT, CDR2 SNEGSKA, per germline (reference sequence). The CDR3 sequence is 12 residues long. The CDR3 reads CSARVMVHEQYF. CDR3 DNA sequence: TGCAGTGCTAGAGTAATGGTCCACGAGCAGTACTTC.

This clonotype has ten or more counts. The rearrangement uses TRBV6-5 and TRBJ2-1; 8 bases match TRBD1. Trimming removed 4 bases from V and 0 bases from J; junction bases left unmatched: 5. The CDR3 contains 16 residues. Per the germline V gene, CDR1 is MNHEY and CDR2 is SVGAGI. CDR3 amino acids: CASSFRTGSSYNEQFF. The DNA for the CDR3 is TGTGCCAGCAGTTTTCGGACAGGGAGCTCCTACAATGAGCAGTTCTTC.

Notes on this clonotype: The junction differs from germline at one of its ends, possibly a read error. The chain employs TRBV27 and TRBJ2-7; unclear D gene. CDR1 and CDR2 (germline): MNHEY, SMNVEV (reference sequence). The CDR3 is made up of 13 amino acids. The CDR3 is CASSLTPAYERYF. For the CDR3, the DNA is TGTGCCAGCAGCCTAACGCCGGCCTACGAGCGGTACTTC.

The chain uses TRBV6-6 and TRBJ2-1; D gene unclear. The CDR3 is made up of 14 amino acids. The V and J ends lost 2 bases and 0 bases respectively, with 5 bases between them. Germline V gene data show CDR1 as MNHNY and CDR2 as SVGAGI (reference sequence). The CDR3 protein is CASSYRNSYNEQFF. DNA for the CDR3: TGTGCCAGCAGTTACAGGAACTCCTACAATGAGCAGTTCTTC.

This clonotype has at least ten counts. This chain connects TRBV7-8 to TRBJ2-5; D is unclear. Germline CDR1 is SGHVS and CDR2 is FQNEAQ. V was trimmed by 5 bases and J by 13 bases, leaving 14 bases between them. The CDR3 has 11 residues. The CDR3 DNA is TGTGCCAGCAGCGCCCTAGGTTTGTGGTACTTC. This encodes CASSALGLWYF.

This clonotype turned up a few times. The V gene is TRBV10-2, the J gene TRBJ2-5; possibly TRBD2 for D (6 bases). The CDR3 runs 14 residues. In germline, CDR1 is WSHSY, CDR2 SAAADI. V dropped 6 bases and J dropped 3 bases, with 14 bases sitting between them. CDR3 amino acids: CASRVAEMEETQYF. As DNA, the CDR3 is TGCGCCAGCAGGGTAGCGGAGATGGAAGAGACCCAGTACTTC.

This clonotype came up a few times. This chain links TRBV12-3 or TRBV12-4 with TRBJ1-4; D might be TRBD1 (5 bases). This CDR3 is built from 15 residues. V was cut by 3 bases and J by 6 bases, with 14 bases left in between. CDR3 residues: CASSLGLSRDEKLFF. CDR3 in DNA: TGTGCCAGCAGTTTGGGACTTTCGAGAGATGAAAAACTGTTTTTT.

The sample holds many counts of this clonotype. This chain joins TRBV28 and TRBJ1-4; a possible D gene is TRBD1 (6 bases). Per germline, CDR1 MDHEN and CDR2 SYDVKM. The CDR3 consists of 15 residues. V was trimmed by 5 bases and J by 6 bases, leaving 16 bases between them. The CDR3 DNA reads TGTGCCAGCAGTAGACCTGGGGGGCCGGATGAAAAACTGTTTTTT. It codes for CASSRPGGPDEKLFF.